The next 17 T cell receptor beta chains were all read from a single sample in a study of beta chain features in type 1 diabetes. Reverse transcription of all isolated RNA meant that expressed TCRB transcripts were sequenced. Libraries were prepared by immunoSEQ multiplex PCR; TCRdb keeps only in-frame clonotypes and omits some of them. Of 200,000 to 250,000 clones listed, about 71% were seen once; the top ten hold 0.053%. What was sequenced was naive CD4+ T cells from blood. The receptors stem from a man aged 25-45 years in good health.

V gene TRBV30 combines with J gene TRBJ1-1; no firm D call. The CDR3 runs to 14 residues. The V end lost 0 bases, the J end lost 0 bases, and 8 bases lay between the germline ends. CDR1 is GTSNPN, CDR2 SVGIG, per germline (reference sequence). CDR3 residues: CAWSVSRVNTEAFF. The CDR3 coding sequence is TGTGCCTGGAGTGTTAGCAGAGTGAACACTGAAGCTTTCTTT. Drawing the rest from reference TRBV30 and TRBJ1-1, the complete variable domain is SQTIHQWPATLVQPVGSPLSLECTVEGTSNPNLYWYRQAAGRGLQLLFYSVGIGQISSEVPQNLSASRPQDRQFILSSKKLLLSDSGFYLCAWSVSRVNTEAFFGQGTRLTVV.

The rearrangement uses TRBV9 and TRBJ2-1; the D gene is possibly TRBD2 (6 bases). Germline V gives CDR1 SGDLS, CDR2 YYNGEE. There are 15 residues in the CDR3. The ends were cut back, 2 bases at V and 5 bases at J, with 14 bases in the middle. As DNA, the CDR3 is TGTGCCAGCAGCGTGTGGTCGGGGGTTAACAATGAGCAGTTCTTC. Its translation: CASSVWSGVNNEQFF.

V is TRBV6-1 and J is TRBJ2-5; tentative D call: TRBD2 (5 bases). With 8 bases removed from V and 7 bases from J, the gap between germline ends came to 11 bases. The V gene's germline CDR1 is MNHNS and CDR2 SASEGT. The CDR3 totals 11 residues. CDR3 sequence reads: CASGELRTQYF. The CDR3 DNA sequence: TGTGCCAGCGGGGAGTTGAGGACCCAGTACTTC.

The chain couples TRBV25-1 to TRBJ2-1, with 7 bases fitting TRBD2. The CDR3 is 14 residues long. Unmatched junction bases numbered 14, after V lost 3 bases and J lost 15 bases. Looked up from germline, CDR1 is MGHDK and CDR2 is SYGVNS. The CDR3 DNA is TGTGCCAGCAGTGACGGGCCTAGCGGTAAACGTCGGTTCTTC. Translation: CASSDGPSGKRRFF.

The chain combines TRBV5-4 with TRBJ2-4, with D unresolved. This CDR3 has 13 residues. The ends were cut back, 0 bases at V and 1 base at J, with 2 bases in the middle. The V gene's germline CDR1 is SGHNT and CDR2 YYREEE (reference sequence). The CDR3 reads CASSLEAKNIQYF. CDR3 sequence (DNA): TGTGCCAGCAGCTTGGAGGCCAAAAACATTCAGTACTTC.

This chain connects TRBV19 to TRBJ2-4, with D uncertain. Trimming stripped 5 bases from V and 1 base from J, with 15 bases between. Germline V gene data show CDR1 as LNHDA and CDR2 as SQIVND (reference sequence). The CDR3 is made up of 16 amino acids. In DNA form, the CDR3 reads TGTGCCAGTAGTCAAGGGCCCCTGCGGGCCAAAAACATTCAGTACTTC. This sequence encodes CASSQGPLRAKNIQYF.

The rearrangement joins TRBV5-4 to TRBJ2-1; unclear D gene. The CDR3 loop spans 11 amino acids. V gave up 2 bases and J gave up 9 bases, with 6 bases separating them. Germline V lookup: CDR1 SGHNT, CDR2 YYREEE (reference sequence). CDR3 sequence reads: CASSLNLEQFF. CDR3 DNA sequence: TGTGCCAGCAGCTTAAATCTTGAGCAGTTCTTC.

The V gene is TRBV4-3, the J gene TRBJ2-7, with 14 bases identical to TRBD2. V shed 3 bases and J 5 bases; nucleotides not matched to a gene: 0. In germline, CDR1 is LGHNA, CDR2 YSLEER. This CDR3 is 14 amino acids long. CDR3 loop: CASSQGLAGDEQYF. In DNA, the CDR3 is TGCGCCAGCAGCCAGGGACTAGCGGGGGACGAGCAGTACTTC.

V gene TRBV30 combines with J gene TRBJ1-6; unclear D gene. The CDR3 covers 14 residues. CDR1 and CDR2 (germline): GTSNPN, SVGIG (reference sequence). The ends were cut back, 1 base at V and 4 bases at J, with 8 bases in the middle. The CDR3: CAWSGGFYNSPLHF. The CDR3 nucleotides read TGTGCCTGGAGTGGGGGATTTTATAATTCACCCCTCCACTTT.

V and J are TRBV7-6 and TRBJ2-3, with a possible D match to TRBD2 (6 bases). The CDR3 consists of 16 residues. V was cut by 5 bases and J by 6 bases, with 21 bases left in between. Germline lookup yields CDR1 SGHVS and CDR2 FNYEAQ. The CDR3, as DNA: TGTGCCAGCAGCCCGACCGAGCGGGCCCACCGCGATACGCAGTATTTT. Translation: CASSPTERAHRDTQYF. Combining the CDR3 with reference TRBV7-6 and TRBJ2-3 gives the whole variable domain GAGVSQSPRYKVTKRGQDVALRCDPISGHVSLYWYRQALGQGPEFLTYFNYEAQQDKSGLPNDRFSAERPEGSISTLTIQRTEQRDSAMYRCASSPTERAHRDTQYFGPGTRLTVL.

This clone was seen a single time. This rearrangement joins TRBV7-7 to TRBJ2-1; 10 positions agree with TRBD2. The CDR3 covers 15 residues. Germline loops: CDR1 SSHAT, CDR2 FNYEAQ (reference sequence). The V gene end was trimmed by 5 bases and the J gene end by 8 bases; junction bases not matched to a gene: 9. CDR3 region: CASSKSSGGMDEQFF. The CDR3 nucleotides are TGTGCCAGCAGCAAGTCTAGCGGGGGTATGGATGAGCAGTTCTTC.

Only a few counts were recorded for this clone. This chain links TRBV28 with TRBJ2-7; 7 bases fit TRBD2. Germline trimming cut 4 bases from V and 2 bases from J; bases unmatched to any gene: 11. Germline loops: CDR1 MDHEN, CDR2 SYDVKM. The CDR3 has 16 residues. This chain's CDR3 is CASSSPGLGRTYEQYF. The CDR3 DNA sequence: TGTGCCAGCAGTTCTCCCGGACTAGGGAGGACCTACGAGCAGTACTTC.

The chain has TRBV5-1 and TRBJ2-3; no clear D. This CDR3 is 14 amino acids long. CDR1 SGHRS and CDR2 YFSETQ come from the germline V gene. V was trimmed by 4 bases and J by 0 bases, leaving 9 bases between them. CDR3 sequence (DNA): TGCGCCAGCAGCCGAGGACGGAGCACAGATACGCAGTATTTT. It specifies CASSRGRSTDTQYF.

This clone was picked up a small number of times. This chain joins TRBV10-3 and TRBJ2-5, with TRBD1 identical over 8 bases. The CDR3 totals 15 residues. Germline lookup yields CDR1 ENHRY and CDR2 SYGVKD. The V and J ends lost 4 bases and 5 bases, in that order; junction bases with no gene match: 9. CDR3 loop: CAISVAGQGRETQYF. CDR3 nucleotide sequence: TGTGCCATCAGTGTAGCAGGACAGGGAAGGGAGACCCAGTACTTC.

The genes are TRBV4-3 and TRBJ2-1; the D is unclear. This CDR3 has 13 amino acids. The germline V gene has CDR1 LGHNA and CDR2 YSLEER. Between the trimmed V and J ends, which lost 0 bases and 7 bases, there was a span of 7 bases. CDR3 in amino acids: CASSQELRNEQFF. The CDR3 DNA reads TGCGCCAGCAGCCAAGAATTAAGGAATGAGCAGTTCTTC.

DNA of the CDR3: TGTGCCAGTAGTCCCCTGACAGGGGCACCCTCTGGGGCCAACGTCCTGACTTTC. Its translation is CASSPLTGAPSGANVLTF. V and J are TRBV19 and TRBJ2-6; 8 bases align to TRBD1. The V gene end was trimmed by 5 bases and the J gene end by 0 bases; junction bases not matched to a gene: 9. CDR3 length: 18 amino acids. CDR1 is LNHDA, CDR2 SQIVND, per germline (reference sequence).

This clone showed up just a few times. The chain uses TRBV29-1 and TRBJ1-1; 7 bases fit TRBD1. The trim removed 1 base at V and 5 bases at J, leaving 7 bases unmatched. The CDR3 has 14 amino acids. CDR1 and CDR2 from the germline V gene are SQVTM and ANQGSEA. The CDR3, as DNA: TGCAGCGTTGAAGCCTTAGACAGGGAGACTGAAGCTTTCTTT. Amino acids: CSVEALDRETEAFF.